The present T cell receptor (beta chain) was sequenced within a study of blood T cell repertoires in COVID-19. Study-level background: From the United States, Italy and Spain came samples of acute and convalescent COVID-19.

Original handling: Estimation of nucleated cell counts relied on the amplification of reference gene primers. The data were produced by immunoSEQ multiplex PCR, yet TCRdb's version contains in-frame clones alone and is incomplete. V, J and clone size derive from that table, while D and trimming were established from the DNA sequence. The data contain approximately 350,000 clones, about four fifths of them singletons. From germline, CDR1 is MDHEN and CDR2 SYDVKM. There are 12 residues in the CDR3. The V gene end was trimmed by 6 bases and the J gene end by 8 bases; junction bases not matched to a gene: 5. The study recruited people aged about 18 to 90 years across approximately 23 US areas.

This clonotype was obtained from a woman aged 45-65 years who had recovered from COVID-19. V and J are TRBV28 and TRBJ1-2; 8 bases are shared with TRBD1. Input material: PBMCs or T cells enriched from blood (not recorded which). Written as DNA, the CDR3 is TGTGCCAGCAGCAGGACAGGGTGGGGCTACACCTTC. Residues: CASSRTGWGYTF.